This paragraph reports one T cell receptor beta chain. The data were taken from a study of human T cells and chemical hapten exposure. Each CDR3 protein gets one entry after TCRdb re-called the RACE reads with MiXCR. The sample gives approximately 97,000 distinct CDR3 sequences, 9.5% to 12% of which show up once; 3.2% is in the top ten. The V end was cut by 2 bases, the J end by 1 base, with 8 bases between. The CDR3 length is 14 residues. Germline CDR1 and CDR2: MNHEY and SVGEGT. The time point: patch test 2, 6 weeks after DPC sensitization. Treatment: therapeutic diphenylcyclopropenone sensitization with weekly scalp DPC.

This chain joins TRBV6-2 or TRBV6-3 and TRBJ1-1; D unclear. This clonotype was sampled from a woman aged 40 to 50 with alopecia areata. Some clones in this sample may be carry-over from other donors' samples. The sequencing here drew on whole blood, taken in connection with sensitization to the hapten diphenylcyclopropenone (DPC). The CDR3 DNA reads TGTGCCAGCAGTTACCAGACGGGGAACACTGAAGCTTTCTTT. As protein: CASSYQTGNTEAFF.